One sample yielded the 29 T cell receptor beta chains listed below, sequenced in a study of T cell responses to AZD1222 COVID-19 vaccine. The table came from immunoSEQ multiplex PCR; TCRdb's copy has only in-frame clones and leaves some out. Seen here are 95,000 to 110,000 clones, 89% observed once, and the top ten hold around a sixth. The sequencing used peripheral blood, collected on day 0 of AZD1222 vaccination. The source is an adult in good health.

The chain combines TRBV10-1 with TRBJ1-1; D call uncertain. This CDR3 is 13 amino acids long. Germline CDR1 is WNHNN and CDR2 is SYGVQD (reference sequence). V lost 4 bases to trimming and J lost 1 base, with 7 bases between them. CDR3 loop: CASSGQPNTEAFF. CDR3 DNA sequence: TGCGCCAGCAGTGGACAACCGAACACTGAAGCTTTCTTT.

This chain joins TRBV15 and TRBJ1-1; D gene uncertain. The V gene lost 5 bases and the J gene lost 7 bases, with 14 bases spanning the gap. The CDR3 has 13 residues. The germline CDR1 and CDR2 sequences are LNHNV and YYDKDF (reference sequence). The CDR3 DNA reads as TGTGCCACCAGCGCCAGCCAGGCGAATGAAGCTTTCTTT. Residues: CATSASQANEAFF.

The rearrangement uses TRBV12-5 and TRBJ1-5; D may be TRBD1 (5 bases). Germline CDR1 is LGHNT and CDR2 is FRNRAP. The CDR3 has 20 residues. The V end lost 0 bases, the J end lost 2 bases, and 23 bases lay between the germline ends. The CDR3 sequence: CASGLVVWDGASLRNQPQHF. The CDR3 bases are TGTGCTAGTGGTTTGGTAGTATGGGACGGAGCTAGCCTCCGCAATCAGCCCCAGCATTTT. The whole variable domain, filled in from reference TRBV12-5 and TRBJ1-5, reads DARVTQTPRHKVTEMGQEVTMRCQPILGHNTVFWYRQTMMQGLELLAYFRNRAPLDDSGMPKDRFSAEMPDATLATLKIQPSEPRDSAVYFCASGLVVWDGASLRNQPQHFGDGTRLSIL.

V is TRBV6-5 and J is TRBJ1-2, with TRBD1 as a possible D gene (5 bases). CDR1 and CDR2 from the germline V gene are MNHEY and SVGAGI. This CDR3 region has 11 residues. With 5 bases removed from V and 8 bases from J, the gap between germline ends came to 9 bases. CDR3 DNA sequence: TGTGCCAGCAGTCCAGGGTGGGGCTACACCTTC. It codes for CASSPGWGYTF.

With respect to this clone: Since no conserved phenylalanine or tryptophan closes the CDR3, a read error is the likely cause. V gene TRBV7-6 combines with J gene TRBJ1-6; unclear D gene. V was trimmed by 3 bases and J by 0 bases, leaving 6 bases between them. The CDR3 runs 15 residues. The V gene's germline CDR1 is SGHVS and CDR2 FNYEAQ. The CDR3 DNA is TGTGCCAGCAGCTTGGGGAGCTCCTATAATTCACCCCTCCACCTT. This sequence encodes CASSLGSSYNSPLHL.

The chain links TRBV30 to TRBJ1-6; unclear D gene. Germline assignment: CDR1 GTSNPN and CDR2 SVGIG (reference sequence). Trimming cost V 4 bases and J 7 bases, with 14 bases left between them. CDR3 length: 14 residues. CDR3 amino acids: CAWTATIGNSPLHF. CDR3 nucleotide sequence: TGTGCCTGGACCGCCACAATAGGAAATTCACCCCTCCACTTT.

This chain links TRBV9 with TRBJ1-1, with a tentative D call TRBD1 (5 bases). The CDR3 extends over 14 amino acids. Germline V gene data show CDR1 as SGDLS and CDR2 as YYNGEE. Trimming took off 2 bases at V and 1 base at J, with 9 bases between the two ends. The CDR3 here is CASSVGGPNTEAFF. The DNA of the CDR3 is TGTGCCAGCAGCGTGGGGGGACCGAACACTGAAGCTTTCTTT.

The chain carries TRBV7-2 and TRBJ2-5, with TRBD2 identical over 10 bases. The CDR3 is 16 residues long. V lost 2 bases, J lost 2 bases, and 5 bases stayed unmatched. Germline assignment: CDR1 SGHTA and CDR2 FQGNSA. The CDR3 DNA reads as TGTGCCAGCAGCTTATACGGACTAGCGGATCAAGAGACCCAGTACTTC. It translates to CASSLYGLADQETQYF. The full variable domain, its missing parts supplied by reference TRBV7-2 and TRBJ2-5, is GAGVSQSPSNKVTEKGKDVELRCDPISGHTALYWYRQSLGQGLEFLIYFQGNSAPDKSGLPSDRFSAERTGGSVSTLTIQRTQQEDSAVYLCASSLYGLADQETQYFGPGTRLLVL.

The chain recombines TRBV27 with TRBJ2-1, with TRBD2 matching over 8 bases. V gave up 3 bases and J gave up 9 bases; unmatched junction bases: 7. The germline V gene has CDR1 MNHEY and CDR2 SMNVEV (reference sequence). This CDR3 contains 14 residues. The CDR3 sequence is CASSFLTSGVEQFF. In nucleotides, the CDR3 is TGTGCCAGCAGTTTCCTAACTAGCGGCGTTGAGCAGTTCTTC.

The rearrangement uses TRBV10-3 and TRBJ2-7, with D perhaps matching TRBD1 or TRBD2 (5 bases each). V lost 1 base to trimming and J lost 0 bases, with 19 bases between them. The CDR3 has 18 residues. Germline V gene sequence: CDR1 ENHRY, CDR2 SYGVKD. The DNA of the CDR3 is TGTGCCATCAGTGAGTTCAGCGACGTCGCAGGGAGCTCCTACGAGCAGTACTTC. Its protein is CAISEFSDVAGSSYEQYF.

On this clone itself: One end of the junction is discordant with germline, which a read error may explain. This chain connects TRBV6-2 or TRBV6-3 to TRBJ2-1; possibly TRBD2 for D (5 bases). Per the germline V gene, CDR1 is MNHEY and CDR2 is SVGEGT. The CDR3 consists of 13 residues. DNA of the CDR3: TGTGCCAGCAGTCACTCACTAGTAGGGAGTTGGTTCTTC. Translation gives CASSHSLVGSWFF.

The chain uses TRBV10-3 and TRBJ1-1; 10 bases agree with TRBD1. After removal of 2 bases from V and 4 bases from J, the junction contained 10 bases not matched to a gene. This CDR3 comprises 17 residues. Germline CDR1 reads ENHRY; CDR2 reads SYGVKD. The CDR3 loop reads CAISELGQGLVRTEAFF. CDR3 nucleotides: TGTGCCATCAGTGAGCTGGGACAGGGGTTAGTACGCACTGAAGCTTTCTTT.

The chain is built from TRBV5-1 and TRBJ2-7, with D possibly being TRBD2 (5 bases). The germline V gene encodes CDR1 SGHRS and CDR2 YFSETQ. Trimming stripped 0 bases from V and 4 bases from J, with 11 bases between. The CDR3 sequence is 14 residues long. The CDR3 DNA is TGCGCCAGCAGCTTGGTCCAACTAGGGTACGAGCAGTACTTC. As protein: CASSLVQLGYEQYF. Using reference TRBV5-1 and TRBJ2-7 for the parts outside the CDR3, the full variable domain is KAGVTQTPRYLIKTRGQQVTLSCSPISGHRSVSWYQQTPGQGLQFLFEYFSETQRNKGNFPGRFSGRQFSNSRSEMNVSTLELGDSALYLCASSLVQLGYEQYFGPGTRLTVT.

This rearrangement joins TRBV29-1 to TRBJ1-1, with D tentatively TRBD1 (6 bases). Trimming took off 4 bases at V and 0 bases at J, with 6 bases between the two ends. The germline CDR1 and CDR2 sequences are SQVTM and ANQGSEA. This CDR3 spans 12 amino acids. For the CDR3, the DNA is TGCAGCGTTGGACAGGTGAACACTGAAGCTTTCTTT. Translated: CSVGQVNTEAFF.

The chain links TRBV5-1 to TRBJ1-4; no reliable D call. V was clipped by 4 bases and J by 0 bases, with 10 bases between them. This CDR3 is built from 15 residues. The germline V gene has CDR1 SGHRS and CDR2 YFSETQ. CDR3 residues: CASSLGGTTNEKLFF. CDR3 bases: TGCGCCAGCAGCCTGGGTGGAACAACTAATGAAAAACTGTTTTTT.

The V and J genes are TRBV11-2 and TRBJ2-3; no clear D gene. CDR1 and CDR2 (germline): SGHAT, FQNNGV. Trimming removed 2 bases from V and 2 bases from J, with 11 bases in between. This CDR3 has 15 amino acids. Here the CDR3 DNA reads TGTGCCAGCAGCTTATACGGTGGATACACAGATACGCAGTATTTT. This encodes CASSLYGGYTDTQYF.

The chain uses TRBV5-1 and TRBJ2-1, with D tentatively TRBD1 (5 bases). This CDR3 is 16 amino acids long. Germline CDR1 SGHRS, CDR2 YFSETQ. Trimming removed 0 bases at V and 6 bases at J, with 16 bases between. CDR3 loop: CASSLGGAPMLNEQFF. The CDR3 DNA sequence: TGCGCCAGCAGCTTGGGTGGGGCCCCAATGCTCAATGAGCAGTTCTTC.

The V call is TRBV24-1, the J call TRBJ2-2; D uncertain. V was clipped by 9 bases and J by 0 bases, with 7 bases between them. Germline CDR1 KGHDR, CDR2 SFDVKD. CDR3 length equals 13 residues. The CDR3 DNA reads as TGTGCCACCGTCGACACGAACACCGGGGAGCTGTTTTTT. Amino acid sequence: CATVDTNTGELFF.

The chain combines TRBV6-6 with TRBJ1-5; D gene ambiguous. Germline lookup yields CDR1 MNHNY and CDR2 SVGAGI (reference sequence). The CDR3 covers 13 residues. V lost 6 bases and J 5 bases, leaving 11 bases between the germline ends. The CDR3 DNA sequence: TGTGCCAGCAGCCTACAAGTATATCAGCCCCAGCATTTT. This gives the protein CASSLQVYQPQHF.

The chain joins TRBV12-5 to TRBJ2-1; the match to TRBD1 covers 8 bases. The CDR3 is 15 residues long. Looked up from germline, CDR1 is LGHNT and CDR2 is FRNRAP. J lost 3 bases, V lost 6 bases, and 7 bases had no gene match. In DNA, the CDR3 is TGTGCTAGTGGCGCTGGGACAGGAGTCTACAATGAGCAGTTCTTC. Protein: CASGAGTGVYNEQFF.

CDR3 in amino acids: CASSRTGTNTGELFF. CDR3 coding DNA: TGCGCCAGCAGCCGAACTGGTACGAACACCGGGGAGCTGTTTTTT. The V gene is TRBV5-1, the J gene TRBJ2-2; no reliable D call. This CDR3 spans 15 amino acids. Germline CDR1 reads SGHRS; CDR2 reads YFSETQ. The V end was cut by 4 bases, the J end by 0 bases, with 10 bases between. The entire variable domain, with the rest obtained from reference TRBV5-1 and TRBJ2-2, is as follows: KAGVTQTPRYLIKTRGQQVTLSCSPISGHRSVSWYQQTPGQGLQFLFEYFSETQRNKGNFPGRFSGRQFSNSRSEMNVSTLELGDSALYLCASSRTGTNTGELFFGEGSRLTVL.

This clone appeared a few times. V gene TRBV2 combines with J gene TRBJ2-5, with a tentative D call TRBD1 (6 bases). Germline-derived CDR1 and CDR2 are SNHLY and FYNNEI. The CDR3 consists of 16 residues. Trimming removed 6 bases at V and 5 bases at J, with 22 bases between. The DNA of the CDR3 is TGTGCCAGCAGAGAGAAGAACAGGGTCGTCGGGGAGACCCAGTACTTC. The encoded protein is CASREKNRVVGETQYF.

This chain links TRBV12-3 or TRBV12-4 with TRBJ2-5; D is possibly TRBD1 (5 bases). The V end lost 3 bases, the J end lost 3 bases, and 5 bases lay between the germline ends. This CDR3 region has 12 residues. The CDR3, as DNA: TGTGCCAGCAGTTTGACAGAAGAGACCCAGTACTTC. It yields the protein CASSLTEETQYF.

The genes are TRBV6-5 and TRBJ2-5, with 7 bases aligning to TRBD1. Germline-derived CDR1 and CDR2 are MNHEY and SVGAGI. The CDR3 spans 15 residues. With 0 bases clipped from V and 2 bases from J, the junction kept 3 bases outside the gene matches. The CDR3 region has the DNA TGTGCCAGCAGTTACTCGTTCAGGGGGCAAGAGACCCAGTACTTC. The encoded protein is CASSYSFRGQETQYF.

This clone was picked up one time. This rearrangement joins TRBV6-5 to TRBJ2-1, with 8 bases identical to TRBD1. The CDR3 runs to 15 residues. The junction had 6 bases not matched to a gene; V was cut back by 5 bases and J by 3 bases. CDR1 is MNHEY and CDR2 is SVGAGI in the germline V gene. CDR3: CASSQNRGDYNEQFF. CDR3 in DNA: TGTGCCAGCAGTCAAAACAGGGGGGACTACAATGAGCAGTTCTTC.

The V and J genes are TRBV12-3 or TRBV12-4 and TRBJ1-1, with unresolved D. CDR3 size: 13 residues. Trimming cost V 2 bases and J 7 bases, with 11 bases left between them. In DNA, the CDR3 is TGTGCCAGCAGTTTAATGGGTCAGGATGAAGCTTTCTTT. Translated: CASSLMGQDEAFF.

This clone was seen at least ten times. The V and J genes are TRBV6-2 or TRBV6-3 and TRBJ1-2; 7 nucleotides match TRBD1. The junction had 7 bases not matched to a gene; V was cut back by 4 bases and J by 8 bases. CDR3 length: 13 amino acids. Germline V gene data show CDR1 as MNHEY and CDR2 as SVGEGT. CDR3 in amino acids: CASSSTGAKGYTF. CDR3 nucleotide sequence: TGTGCCAGCAGTTCAACAGGGGCTAAGGGCTACACCTTC.

The chain carries TRBV2 and TRBJ1-2; the match to TRBD1 covers 8 bases. The CDR3 spans 12 residues. Per the germline V gene, CDR1 is SNHLY and CDR2 is FYNNEI. V trimming: 7 bases; J trimming: 7 bases; junction bases outside the gene matches: 5. Here the CDR3 reads CASTGQGAGYTF. The CDR3 DNA follows: TGTGCCAGCACCGGACAGGGTGCTGGCTACACCTTC.

The genes are TRBV12-5 and TRBJ1-1; D not resolved. The CDR3 length is 14 residues. V was clipped by 6 bases and J by 4 bases, with 15 bases between them. Germline V CDR1 and CDR2: LGHNT, FRNRAP. CDR3 loop: CASGSTRRGTEAFF. The CDR3 DNA reads TGTGCTAGTGGCTCCACCAGGAGAGGCACTGAAGCTTTCTTT. The full variable domain, completed using reference TRBV12-5 and TRBJ1-1, is DARVTQTPRHKVTEMGQEVTMRCQPILGHNTVFWYRQTMMQGLELLAYFRNRAPLDDSGMPKDRFSAEMPDATLATLKIQPSEPRDSAVYFCASGSTRRGTEAFFGQGTRLTVV.